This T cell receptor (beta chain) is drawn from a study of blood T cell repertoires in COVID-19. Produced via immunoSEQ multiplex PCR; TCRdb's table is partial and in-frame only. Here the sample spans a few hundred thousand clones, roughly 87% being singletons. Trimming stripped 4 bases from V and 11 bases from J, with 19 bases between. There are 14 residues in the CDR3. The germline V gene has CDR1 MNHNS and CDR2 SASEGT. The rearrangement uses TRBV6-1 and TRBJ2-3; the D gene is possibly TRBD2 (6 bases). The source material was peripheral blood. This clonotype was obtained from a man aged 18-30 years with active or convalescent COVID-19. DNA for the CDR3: TGTGCCAGCAGTGGTCGTGGAGGGCCCACGGAGCAGTATTTT. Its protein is CASSGRGGPTEQYF.